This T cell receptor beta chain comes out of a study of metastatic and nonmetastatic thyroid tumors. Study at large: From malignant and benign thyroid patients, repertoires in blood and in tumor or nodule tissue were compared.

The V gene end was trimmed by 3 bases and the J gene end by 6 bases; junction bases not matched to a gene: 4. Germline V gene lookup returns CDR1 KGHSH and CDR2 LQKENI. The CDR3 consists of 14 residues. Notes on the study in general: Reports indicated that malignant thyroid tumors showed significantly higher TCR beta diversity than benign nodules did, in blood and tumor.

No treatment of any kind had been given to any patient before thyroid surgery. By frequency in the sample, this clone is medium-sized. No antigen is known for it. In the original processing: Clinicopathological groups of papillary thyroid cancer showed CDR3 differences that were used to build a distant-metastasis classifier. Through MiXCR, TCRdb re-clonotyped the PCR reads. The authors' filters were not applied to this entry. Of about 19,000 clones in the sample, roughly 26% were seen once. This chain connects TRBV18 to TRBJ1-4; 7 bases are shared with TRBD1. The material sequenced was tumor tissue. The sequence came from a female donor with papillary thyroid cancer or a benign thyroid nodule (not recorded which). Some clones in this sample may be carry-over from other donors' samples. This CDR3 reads CASSPLQGDEKLFF. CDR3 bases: TGTGCCAGCTCACCGCTCCAGGGGGATGAAAAACTGTTTTTT. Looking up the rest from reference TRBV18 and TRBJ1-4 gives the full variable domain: NAGVMQNPRHLVRRRGQEARLRCSPMKGHSHVYWYRQLPEEGLKFMVYLQKENIIDESGMPKERFSAEFPKEGPSILRIQQVVRGDSAAYFCASSPLQGDEKLFFGSGTQLSVL.